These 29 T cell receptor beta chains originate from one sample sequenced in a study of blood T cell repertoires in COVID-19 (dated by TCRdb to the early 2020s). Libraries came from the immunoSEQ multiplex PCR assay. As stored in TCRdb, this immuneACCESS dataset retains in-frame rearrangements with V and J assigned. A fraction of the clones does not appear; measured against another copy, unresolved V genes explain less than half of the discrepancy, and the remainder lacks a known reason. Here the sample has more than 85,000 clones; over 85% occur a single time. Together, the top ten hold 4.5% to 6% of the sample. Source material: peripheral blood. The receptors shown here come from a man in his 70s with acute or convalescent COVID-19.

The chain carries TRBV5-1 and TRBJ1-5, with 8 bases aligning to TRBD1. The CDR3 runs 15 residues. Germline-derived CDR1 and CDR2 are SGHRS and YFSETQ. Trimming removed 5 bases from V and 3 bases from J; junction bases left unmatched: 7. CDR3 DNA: TGCGCCAGCAGACCGACGGACAGGGCCAATCAGCCCCAGCATTTT. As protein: CASRPTDRANQPQHF.

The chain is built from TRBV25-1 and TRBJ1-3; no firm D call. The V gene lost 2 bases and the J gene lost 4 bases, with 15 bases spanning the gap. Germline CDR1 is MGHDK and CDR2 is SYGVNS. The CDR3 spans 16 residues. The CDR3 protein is CASSEAGRGGGNTIYF. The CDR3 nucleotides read TGTGCCAGCAGTGAAGCCGGACGAGGCGGGGGAAACACCATATATTTT.

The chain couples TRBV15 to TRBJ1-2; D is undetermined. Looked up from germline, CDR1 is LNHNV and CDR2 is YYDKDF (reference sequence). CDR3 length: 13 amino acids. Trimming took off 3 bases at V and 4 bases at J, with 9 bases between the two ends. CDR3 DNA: TGTGCCACCAGCAGGGGTGGAGGCTATGGCTACACCTTC. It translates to CATSRGGGYGYTF. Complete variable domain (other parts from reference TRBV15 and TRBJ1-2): DAMVIQNPRYQVTQFGKPVTLSCSQTLNHNVMYWYQQKSSQAPKLLFHYYDKDFNNEADTPDNFQSRRPNTSFCFLDIRSPGLGDTAMYLCATSRGGGYGYTFGSGTRLTVV.

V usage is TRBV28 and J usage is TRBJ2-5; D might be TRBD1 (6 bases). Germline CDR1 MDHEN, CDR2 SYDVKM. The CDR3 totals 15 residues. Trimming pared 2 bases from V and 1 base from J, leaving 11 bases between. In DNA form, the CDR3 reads TGTGCCAGCAGTTTACCAGGACAGATCCAAGAGACCCAGTACTTC. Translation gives CASSLPGQIQETQYF.

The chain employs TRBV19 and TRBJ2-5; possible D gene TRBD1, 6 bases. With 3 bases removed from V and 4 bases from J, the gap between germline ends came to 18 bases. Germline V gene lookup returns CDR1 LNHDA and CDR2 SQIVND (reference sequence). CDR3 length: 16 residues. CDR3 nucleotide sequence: TGTGCCAGTAGTATGTTTTGGGGGCCAGGGTTAGAGACCCAGTACTTC. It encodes CASSMFWGPGLETQYF.

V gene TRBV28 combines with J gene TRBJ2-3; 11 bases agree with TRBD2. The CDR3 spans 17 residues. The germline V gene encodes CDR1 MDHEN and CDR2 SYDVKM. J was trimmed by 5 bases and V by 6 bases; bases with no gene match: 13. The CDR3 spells CASSSPLAGGGLDTQYF. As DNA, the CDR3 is TGTGCCAGCAGCTCCCCGCTAGCGGGAGGAGGGTTAGATACGCAGTATTTT.

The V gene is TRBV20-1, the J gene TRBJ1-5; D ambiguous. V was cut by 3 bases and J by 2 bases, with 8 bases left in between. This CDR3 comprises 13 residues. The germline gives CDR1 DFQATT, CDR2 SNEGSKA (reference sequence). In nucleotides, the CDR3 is TGCAGTGCTAGTGAGAGGGGCAATCAGCCCCAGCATTTT. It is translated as CSASERGNQPQHF.

The CDR3 nucleotides are TGCGCCAGCAGCCAAGTTGGGGGGATTCGGATGGATGGCTACACCTTC. As protein: CASSQVGGIRMDGYTF. The chain joins TRBV4-1 to TRBJ1-2; tentatively, D is TRBD1 (5 bases). The length of the CDR3 is 16 residues. The V and J ends lost 1 base and 6 bases respectively, with 18 bases between them. From germline, CDR1 is MGHRA and CDR2 YSYEKL.

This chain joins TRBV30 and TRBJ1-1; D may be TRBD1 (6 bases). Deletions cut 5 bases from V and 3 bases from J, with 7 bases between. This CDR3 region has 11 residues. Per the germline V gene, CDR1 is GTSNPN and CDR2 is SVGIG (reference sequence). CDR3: CAWQGYTEAFF. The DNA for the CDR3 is TGTGCCTGGCAGGGGTACACTGAAGCTTTCTTT.

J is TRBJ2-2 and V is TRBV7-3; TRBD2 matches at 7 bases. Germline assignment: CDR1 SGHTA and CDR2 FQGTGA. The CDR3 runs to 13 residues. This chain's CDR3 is CASGRGSTGELFF. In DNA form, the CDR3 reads TGTGCTAGCGGGCGGGGAAGCACCGGGGAGCTGTTTTTT.

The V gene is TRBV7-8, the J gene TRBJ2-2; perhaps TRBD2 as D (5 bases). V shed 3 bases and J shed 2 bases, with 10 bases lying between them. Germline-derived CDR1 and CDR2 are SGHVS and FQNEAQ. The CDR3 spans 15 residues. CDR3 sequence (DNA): TGTGCCAGCAGCTTTGTGCGGGCTAACACCGGGGAGCTGTTTTTT. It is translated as CASSFVRANTGELFF.

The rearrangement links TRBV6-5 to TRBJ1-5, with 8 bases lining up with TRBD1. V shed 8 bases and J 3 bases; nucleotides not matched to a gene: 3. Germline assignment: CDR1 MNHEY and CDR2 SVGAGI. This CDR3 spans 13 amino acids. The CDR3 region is CASRTGFNQPQHF. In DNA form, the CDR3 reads TGTGCCAGCCGGACAGGGTTCAATCAGCCCCAGCATTTT.

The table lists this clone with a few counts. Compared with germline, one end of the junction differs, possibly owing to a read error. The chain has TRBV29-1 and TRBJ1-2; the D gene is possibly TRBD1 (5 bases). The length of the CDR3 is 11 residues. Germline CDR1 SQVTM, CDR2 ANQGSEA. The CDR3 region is CSVREGPPTSF. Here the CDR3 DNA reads TGCAGCGTGAGGGAGGGGCCACCTACCTCCTTC.

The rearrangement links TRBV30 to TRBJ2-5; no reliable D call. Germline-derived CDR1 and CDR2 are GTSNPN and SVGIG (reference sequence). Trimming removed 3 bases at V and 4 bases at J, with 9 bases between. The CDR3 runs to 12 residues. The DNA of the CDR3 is TGTGCCTGGAGCATTTCCGGAGAGACCCAGTACTTC. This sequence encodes CAWSISGETQYF.

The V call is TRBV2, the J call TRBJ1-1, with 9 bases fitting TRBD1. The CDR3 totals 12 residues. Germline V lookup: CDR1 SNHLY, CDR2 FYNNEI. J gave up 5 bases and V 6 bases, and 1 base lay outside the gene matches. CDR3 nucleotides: TGTGCCAGCAGGACAGGGGGAACTGAAGCTTTCTTT. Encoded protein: CASRTGGTEAFF. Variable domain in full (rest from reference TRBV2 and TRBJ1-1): EPEVTQTPSHQVTQMGQEVILRCVPISNHLYFYWYRQILGQKVEFLVSFYNNEISEKSEIFDDQFSVERPDGSNFTLKIRSTKLEDSAMYFCASRTGGTEAFFGQGTRLTVV.

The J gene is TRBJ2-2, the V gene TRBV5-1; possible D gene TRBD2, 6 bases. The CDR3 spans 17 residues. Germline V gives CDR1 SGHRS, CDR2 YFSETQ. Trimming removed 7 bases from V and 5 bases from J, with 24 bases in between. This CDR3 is CASRLSGAGGGTGELFF. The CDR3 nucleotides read TGCGCCAGCCGTCTTTCTGGGGCCGGCGGAGGGACCGGGGAGCTGTTTTTT.

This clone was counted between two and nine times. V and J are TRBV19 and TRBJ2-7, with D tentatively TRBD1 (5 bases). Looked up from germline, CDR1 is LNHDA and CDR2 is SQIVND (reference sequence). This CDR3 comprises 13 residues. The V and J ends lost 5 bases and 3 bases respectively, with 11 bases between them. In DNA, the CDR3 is TGTGCCAGTAGTGTGGGGCATAACTACGAGCAGTACTTC. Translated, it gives CASSVGHNYEQYF.

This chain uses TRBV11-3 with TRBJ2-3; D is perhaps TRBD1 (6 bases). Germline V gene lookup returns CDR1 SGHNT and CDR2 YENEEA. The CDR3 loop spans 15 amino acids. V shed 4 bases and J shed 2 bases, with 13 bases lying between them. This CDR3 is CASSSTGLNTDTQYF. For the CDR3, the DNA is TGTGCCAGCAGCTCGACAGGTCTGAACACAGATACGCAGTATTTT.

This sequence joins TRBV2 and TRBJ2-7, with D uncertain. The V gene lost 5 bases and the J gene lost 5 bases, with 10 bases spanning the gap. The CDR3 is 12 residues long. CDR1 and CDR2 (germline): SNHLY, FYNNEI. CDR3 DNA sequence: TGTGCCAGCAGTCTTTTTCGCGACGAGCAGTACTTC. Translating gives CASSLFRDEQYF.

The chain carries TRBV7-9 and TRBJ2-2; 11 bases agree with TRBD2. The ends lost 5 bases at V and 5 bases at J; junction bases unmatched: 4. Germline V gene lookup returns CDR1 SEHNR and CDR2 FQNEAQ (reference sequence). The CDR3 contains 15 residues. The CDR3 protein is CASSDTSGGTGELFF. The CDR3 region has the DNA TGTGCCAGCAGCGATACTAGCGGGGGTACCGGGGAGCTGTTTTTT.

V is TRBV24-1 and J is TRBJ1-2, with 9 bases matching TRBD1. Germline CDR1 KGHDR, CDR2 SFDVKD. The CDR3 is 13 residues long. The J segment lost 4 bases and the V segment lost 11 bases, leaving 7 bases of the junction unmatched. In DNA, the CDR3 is TGTGCCATTTCGGACAGGGGCGGCTATGGCTACACCTTC. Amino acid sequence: CAISDRGGYGYTF.

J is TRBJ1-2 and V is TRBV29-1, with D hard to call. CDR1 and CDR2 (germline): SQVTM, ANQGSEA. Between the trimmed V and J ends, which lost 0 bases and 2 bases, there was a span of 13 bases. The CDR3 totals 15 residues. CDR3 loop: CSVEDVDLLNYGYTF. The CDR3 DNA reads TGCAGCGTTGAAGATGTGGACTTACTCAACTATGGCTACACCTTC. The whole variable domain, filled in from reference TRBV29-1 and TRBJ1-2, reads SAVISQKPSRDICQRGTSLTIQCQVDSQVTMMFWYRQQPGQSLTLIATANQGSEATYESGFVIDKFPISRPNLTFSTLTVSNMSPEDSSIYLCSVEDVDLLNYGYTFGSGTRLTVV.

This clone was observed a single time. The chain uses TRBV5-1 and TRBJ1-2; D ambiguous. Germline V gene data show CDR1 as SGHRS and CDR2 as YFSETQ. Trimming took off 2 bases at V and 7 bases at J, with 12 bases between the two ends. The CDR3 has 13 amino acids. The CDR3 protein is CASSFGPSGGYTF. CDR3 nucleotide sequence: TGCGCCAGCAGCTTTGGGCCTTCCGGTGGCTACACCTTC.

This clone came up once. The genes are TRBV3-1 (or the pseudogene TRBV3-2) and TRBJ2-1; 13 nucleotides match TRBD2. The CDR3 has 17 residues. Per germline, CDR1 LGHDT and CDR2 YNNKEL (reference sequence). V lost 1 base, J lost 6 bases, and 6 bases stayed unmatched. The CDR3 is CASSQAERLAGGNEQFF. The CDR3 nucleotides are TGTGCCAGCAGCCAAGCCGAGCGACTAGCGGGAGGCAATGAGCAGTTCTTC.

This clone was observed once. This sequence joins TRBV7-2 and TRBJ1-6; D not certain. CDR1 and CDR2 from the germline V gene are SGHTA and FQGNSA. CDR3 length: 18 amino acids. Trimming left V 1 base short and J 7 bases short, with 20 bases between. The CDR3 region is CASSLELLGYAGNSPLHF. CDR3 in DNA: TGTGCCAGCAGCTTAGAGTTGTTGGGTTACGCCGGGAATTCACCCCTCCACTTT.

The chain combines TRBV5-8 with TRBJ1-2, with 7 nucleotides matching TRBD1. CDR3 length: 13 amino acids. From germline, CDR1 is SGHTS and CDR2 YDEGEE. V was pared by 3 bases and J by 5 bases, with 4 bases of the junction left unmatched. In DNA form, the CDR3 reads TGTGCCAGCAGCTCCGACAGGGTTTATGGCTACACCTTC. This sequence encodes CASSSDRVYGYTF.

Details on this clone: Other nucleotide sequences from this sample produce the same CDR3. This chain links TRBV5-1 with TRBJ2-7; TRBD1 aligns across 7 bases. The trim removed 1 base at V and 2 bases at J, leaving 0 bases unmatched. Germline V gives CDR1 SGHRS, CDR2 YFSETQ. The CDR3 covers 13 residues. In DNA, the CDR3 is TGCGCCAGCAGCTTGCAGGGGGCCTACGAGCAGTACTTC. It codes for CASSLQGAYEQYF.

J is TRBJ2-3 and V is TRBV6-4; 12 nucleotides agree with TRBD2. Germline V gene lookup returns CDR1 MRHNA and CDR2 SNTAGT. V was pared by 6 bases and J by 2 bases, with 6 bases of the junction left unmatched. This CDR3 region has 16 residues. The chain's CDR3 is CASSPGTSGYTDTQYF. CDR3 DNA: TGTGCCAGCAGCCCCGGGACTAGCGGGTACACAGATACGCAGTATTTT.

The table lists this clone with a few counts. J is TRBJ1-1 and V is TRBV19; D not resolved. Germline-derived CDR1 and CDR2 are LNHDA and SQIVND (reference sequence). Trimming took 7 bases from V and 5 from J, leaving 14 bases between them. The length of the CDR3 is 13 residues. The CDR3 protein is CASTEGWVTEAFF. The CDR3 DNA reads TGTGCCAGTACAGAGGGATGGGTTACTGAAGCTTTCTTT.